This TCR beta chain was profiled in a study of monozygotic twins with inflammatory bowel disease (dated by TCRdb to 2018 to 2020). At the level of the whole study: The full study comprised approximately 28 monozygotic twin pairs: nine German pairs (four IBD-concordant, five IBD-discordant) and 19 IBD-discordant Danish pairs. Each individual had, on average, about 151 000 unique TCRalpha sequences and 181 000 unique TCRbeta sequences available for analysis. Disease-associated traits were sought mainly through comparisons between IBD patients and their genetically identical healthy co-twins within discordant pairs. Points the paper makes about the study in general: TCRbeta repertoire diversity, by inverse Simpson index, was decreased in IBD patients compared with their healthy co-twins. Repertoire similarity did not differ between concordant and discordant twins, possibly due to limited statistical power. IBD patients shared fewer clonotypes with other individuals than healthy twins did, most markedly in patients showing signs of disease activity. The results gave no support for a single strong signal or clonotype linked to IBD. Because patients were on differing immunosuppressive treatments, the repertoires may have picked up extra background noise and inter-individual variability. The analysis was unable to tell different T cell subtypes apart.

Libraries were made using 5' RACE. Preparation of each TCR library used around 3.5 ug of total RNA. cDNA was synthesized with SMARTScribe reverse transcriptase in eight separate reactions per sample. During cDNA synthesis, unique molecular identifiers containing a 6-nucleotide sample barcode were introduced by template switching. Two nested PCRs of approximately 16 and 9 cycles amplified the TCRalpha and TCRbeta cDNA, and bead purification followed each PCR. Before amplification, the cDNA was both treated with uracil DNA-glycosylase and purified with the QIAquick PCR purification kit. The second PCR added Illumina TruSeq-compatible adapters along with sample-specific barcodes. TapeStation and Qubit were used to check library quality and concentration, and 5 to 6.5 ng of each library was pooled. Sequencing of the pooled libraries was done on an Illumina HiSeq2500 single-index Rapid Run using custom sequencing primers and 2 x 100 bp reads. The authors' analysis ran thus. MiGEC version 1.2.6 was used for UMI-based consensus assembly, which corrected PCR and sequencing errors. MiXCR version 2.1.1 handled V(D)J alignment, clonotype assembly and CDR3 extraction. To normalise gene usage, clonotype sharing and MAIT/NKT TCR abundance, the analysis used the top 1000, 10 000 and 20 000 clonotypes per sample. Diversity was computed as the inverse Simpson index with the vegan R package after downsampling to 27 000 UMIs. Statistical testing used paired Mann-Whitney U tests on the discordant twin pairs and applied Benjamini-Hochberg correction for multiple testing. TCRdb reprocessed the public reads and reports one entry per CDR3 protein sequence, without DNA. TCRdb's processing, not the study's, gives the V and J calls here. This sample's clone table shows approximately 390,000 distinct CDR3 sequences. 2% to 3% of the sample belongs to the ten largest clones.

An approximately 2.3 ml peripheral blood sample was drawn into PAXgene tubes per donor and stored at -80°C. Without T cell sorting, total RNA was isolated from whole blood using the PAXgene blood miRNA kit on an automated QIAcube. Peripheral blood from monozygotic twin pairs who were concordant or discordant for inflammatory bowel disease underwent deep TCRalpha and TCRbeta repertoire profiling using unique molecular barcoding. Smoking habits were recorded for all twin pairs, and each individual was classified as a current, former or never smoker. From a lookup of the germline V gene, CDR1 and CDR2 are SGHRS and YFSETQ. The CDR3 runs 15 amino acids, cysteine and phenylalanine included. No DNA sequence was recorded. In regard to this clonotype: What this receptor recognizes is not known.

Recombination joined TRBV5-1 with TRBJ1-1; the D call of TRBD1 rests on TCRdb alone, since no DNA is present to check it. Material for sequencing was blood. This clonotype was sampled from a human donor with ulcerative colitis or Crohn's disease, or a healthy co-twin of an affected twin (not recorded which). The CDR3 protein: CTSSLGTAKYTEAFF.